These 8 T cell receptor beta chains were all obtained from the same sample, sequenced in a study of blood T cells in healthy people across ages. Combining a sample-barcoded 5' primer with a J-beta primer mix, a second PCR ran for roughly 6 to 12 cycles. TCRdb analysed the 5' RACE reads with MiXCR anew, one entry per CDR3 protein. The repertoire consists of 730,000 or so distinct CDR3 sequences, with over 40% occurring once and the leading ten covering 25% to 30%. The sequencing input was blood. These receptors were collected from a man aged 80 or over in good health.

In this sample, this clonotype turned up many times. The chain couples TRBV10-3 to TRBJ2-2, with D perhaps assigned TRBD1 or TRBD2 (6 bases each). The CDR3 spans 15 residues. Germline V CDR1 and CDR2: ENHRY, SYGVKD. The V gene lost 6 bases and the J gene lost 7 bases, with 18 bases spanning the gap. CDR3 in DNA: TGTGCCATCAGCGAAACCGGGGGCGATATCGGGGAGCTGTTTTTT. Encoded protein: CAISETGGDIGELFF.

The V gene is TRBV3-1, the J gene TRBJ2-5, with D maybe TRBD1 (5 bases). Trimming removed 5 bases at V and 5 bases at J, with 18 bases between. The CDR3 has 15 residues. Germline values: CDR1 LGHDT, CDR2 YNNKEL (reference sequence). CDR3 coding DNA: TGTGCCAGCAGCAAGAAGGGGAAAAGGGTGGAGACCCAGTACTTC. This encodes CASSKKGKRVETQYF.

The chain combines TRBV20-1 with TRBJ2-5; no clear D. The CDR3 spans 13 residues. V dropped 1 base and J dropped 5 bases, with 11 bases sitting between them. Per germline, CDR1 DFQATT and CDR2 SNEGSKA (reference sequence). The DNA for the CDR3 is TGCAGTGCTAGAGTGGGGTTTAGGGAGACCCAGTACTTC. Its translation is CSARVGFRETQYF.

The V call is TRBV5-1, the J call TRBJ2-7; 10 nucleotides match TRBD1. CDR1 is SGHRS and CDR2 is YFSETQ in the germline V gene. CDR3 length equals 15 residues. The trim removed 4 bases at V and 1 base at J, leaving 5 bases unmatched. CDR3 DNA sequence: TGCGCCAGCAGCCAAAGGGACAGGGGATCCTACGAGCAGTACTTC. It yields the protein CASSQRDRGSYEQYF.

A few counts support this clonotype. The chain combines TRBV6-1 with TRBJ1-5; 7 bases align to TRBD1. The CDR3 extends over 17 amino acids. The ends lost 0 bases at V and 0 bases at J; junction bases unmatched: 5. Germline V gene lookup returns CDR1 MNHNS and CDR2 SASEGT. CDR3 loop: CASSEAPRQGSNQPQHF. CDR3 coding DNA: TGTGCCAGCAGTGAAGCGCCCAGACAGGGTAGCAATCAGCCCCAGCATTTT.

This clonotype was detected ten times or more. This chain joins TRBV9 and TRBJ2-7; either TRBD1 or TRBD2 may fit D (6 bases each). Trimming cost V 4 bases and J 2 bases, with 16 bases left between them. CDR1 is SGDLS and CDR2 is YYNGEE in the germline V gene. This CDR3 region has 15 residues. In DNA form, the CDR3 reads TGTGCCAGCAGCACCGGGACCGGGGGCCCCTACGAGCAGTACTTC. Translating gives CASSTGTGGPYEQYF.

This clonotype has just a few counts. The genes are TRBV5-1 and TRBJ2-7, with D perhaps TRBD1 (5 bases). Germline-derived CDR1 and CDR2 are SGHRS and YFSETQ. V was cut by 5 bases and J by 5 bases, with 17 bases left in between. This CDR3 is 14 amino acids long. In DNA, the CDR3 is TGCGCCAGCAGAACAGATGGGGCCGTCGACGAGCAGTACTTC. This gives the protein CASRTDGAVDEQYF. The entire variable domain, with the rest obtained from reference TRBV5-1 and TRBJ2-7, is as follows: KAGVTQTPRYLIKTRGQQVTLSCSPISGHRSVSWYQQTPGQGLQFLFEYFSETQRNKGNFPGRFSGRQFSNSRSEMNVSTLELGDSALYLCASRTDGAVDEQYFGPGTRLTVT.

This clonotype was counted a few times. J is TRBJ2-7 and V is TRBV5-4, with TRBD2 matching over 14 bases. CDR1 and CDR2 from the germline V gene are SGHNT and YYREEE (reference sequence). V dropped 2 bases and J dropped 5; count of bases not matched to a gene: 9. The CDR3 has 17 residues. The chain's CDR3 is CASSLRRLAGGVDEQYF. In nucleotides, the CDR3 is TGTGCCAGCAGCTTAAGGAGACTAGCGGGAGGGGTGGACGAGCAGTACTTC.